Following are 9 T cell receptor beta chains from one sample sequenced in a study of CD8+CD57+ T cells in acquired aplastic anemia. Genomic DNA, the template, was used for profiling of the TCR beta VDJ and CDR3. TCRdb reprocessed the reads with MiXCR, giving one entry per CDR3 protein. The sample consists of roughly 500,000 distinct CDR3 sequences, approximately 32% of them appearing once. All patients picked for sequencing had shown, by flow cytometry, an expansion of CD8+CD57+ cells. The source material was sorted CD4+, CD8+, or CD8+CD57+ T cells (not recorded which) from PBMCs. Every receptor here comes from a human donor with aplastic anemia.

This clonotype has at least ten counts. The rearrangement links TRBV7-6 to TRBJ2-2, with D hard to call. Deletions cut 5 bases from V and 6 bases from J, with 7 bases between. The CDR3 has 12 amino acids. Germline-derived CDR1 and CDR2 are SGHVS and FNYEAQ. CDR3 protein: CASSQRSGELFF. The CDR3 nucleotides are TGTGCCAGCAGCCAACGGTCCGGGGAGCTGTTTTTT.

The rearrangement links TRBV9 to TRBJ2-2; D may be TRBD1 or TRBD2 (5 bases each). The V and J ends lost 0 bases and 0 bases respectively, with 9 bases between them. Germline lookup yields CDR1 SGDLS and CDR2 YYNGEE. The CDR3 extends over 16 amino acids. The CDR3 coding sequence is TGTGCCAGCAGCGTAGATGGGGACCCGAACACCGGGGAGCTGTTTTTT. This translates into CASSVDGDPNTGELFF.

In this sample, this clonotype turned up a few times. V usage is TRBV9 and J usage is TRBJ2-7; D could derive from TRBD1 or TRBD2 (5 bases each). The CDR3 runs to 15 residues. The germline V and J ends were trimmed by 0 bases and 3 bases, with 13 bases remaining between them. The germline V gene has CDR1 SGDLS and CDR2 YYNGEE. CDR3 region: CASSVDPGTVYEQYF. CDR3 coding DNA: TGTGCCAGCAGCGTAGACCCGGGGACGGTCTACGAGCAGTACTTC.

The CDR3 region is CATADRGTFIQYF. The CDR3 coding sequence is TGTGCCACTGCGGACAGGGGGACATTCATTCAGTACTTC. This rearrangement joins TRBV10-3 to TRBJ2-4; 10 bases align to TRBD1. CDR3 length: 13 amino acids. With V trimmed by 10 bases and J by 9 bases, 9 bases remained unmatched. Germline V CDR1 and CDR2: ENHRY, SYGVKD.

This clonotype came up many times. The chain recombines TRBV7-3 with TRBJ2-3; D is unresolved. CDR3 length: 13 amino acids. CDR1 SGHTA and CDR2 FQGTGA come from the germline V gene. Trimming pared 5 bases from V and 1 base from J, leaving 7 bases between. The CDR3 nucleotides read TGTGCCAGCAGCCGACTTCGCACAGATACGCAGTATTTT. This sequence encodes CASSRLRTDTQYF.

At least ten counts were recorded for this clonotype. This chain uses TRBV24-1 with TRBJ2-3; D gene uncertain. CDR1 is KGHDR and CDR2 is SFDVKD in the germline V gene. The length of the CDR3 is 16 residues. V lost 1 base, J lost 0 bases, and 10 bases lay in between. This CDR3 is CATSDLGQASTDTQYF. The CDR3 bases are TGTGCCACCAGTGATTTAGGCCAGGCCAGCACAGATACGCAGTATTTT.

This clonotype has just a few counts. The V and J genes are TRBV18 and TRBJ2-5; D unclear. Between the trimmed V and J ends, which lost 1 base and 3 bases, there was a span of 6 bases. Germline V gene data show CDR1 as KGHSH and CDR2 as LQKENI. This CDR3 is built from 13 residues. CDR3 coding DNA: TGTGCCAGCTCACCACGTATGGAAGAGACCCAGTACTTC. This sequence encodes CASSPRMEETQYF.

This clonotype showed up just a few times. The V gene is TRBV6-1, the J gene TRBJ1-2, with D tentatively TRBD1 (5 bases). V was pared by 6 bases and J by 0 bases, with 11 bases between. CDR3 length equals 14 residues. Germline loops: CDR1 MNHNS, CDR2 SASEGT. For the CDR3, the DNA is TGTGCCAGCAGCCATACACAGGCTAACTATGGCTACACCTTC. Translating gives CASSHTQANYGYTF.

This sequence joins TRBV14 and TRBJ2-5; no definite D call. This CDR3 is 13 amino acids long. V was shortened by 2 bases and J by 5 bases, with 9 bases between the two germline ends. The germline CDR1 and CDR2 sequences are SGHDN and FVKESK. The CDR3 bases are TGTGCCAGCAGCCAAAATTTAAGGGAGACCCAGTACTTC. It yields the protein CASSQNLRETQYF. Supplemented by reference TRBV14 and TRBJ2-5, the full variable domain reads EAGVTQFPSHSVIEKGQTVTLRCDPISGHDNLYWYRRVMGKEIKFLLHFVKESKQDESGMPNNRFLAERTGGTYSTLKVQPAELEDSGVYFCASSQNLRETQYFGPGTRLLVL.